The 29 T cell receptor beta chains presented below share a single source sample, sequenced in a study of T cells in Graves' hyperthyroidism and ophthalmopathy. Amplification of TCR beta CDR3 regions was performed using RNA transcripts as template. The HTBI primer set was used in a first-round RT-PCR of the TCR CDR3. MiXCR was run by TCRdb on the multiplex PCR reads, yielding one entry per CDR3 protein. The table lists around 580,000 distinct CDR3 sequences, under 60% of them singletons. The sample taken for sequencing was peripheral blood or thyroid tissue (not recorded which). Receptors were obtained from a woman aged 18-35 years with Graves' hyperthyroidism.

The gene calls are TRBV7-8 and TRBJ2-7; D could derive from TRBD1 or TRBD2 (5 bases each). Germline loops: CDR1 SGHVS, CDR2 FQNEAQ. The germline V and J ends were trimmed by 9 bases and 2 bases, with 20 bases remaining between them. The CDR3 has 15 residues. CDR3 sequence: CASMVTPGTAYEQYF. DNA for the CDR3: TGTGCCAGTATGGTGACTCCTGGGACCGCCTACGAGCAGTACTTC.

Written as DNA, the CDR3 is TGTGCCACCAGCAGAGGGGGGACAGGCGCCAACGTCCTGACTTTC. This codes for CATSRGGTGANVLTF. V is TRBV15 and J is TRBJ2-6; TRBD1 matches 8 bases. V lost 1 base and J lost 7; bases outside the gene matches: 3. Germline values: CDR1 LNHNV, CDR2 YYDKDF (reference sequence). The CDR3 runs to 15 residues.

At least ten counts were recorded for this clonotype. The V call is TRBV24-1, the J call TRBJ2-2, with a weak D call TRBD2 (5 bases). Between the trimmed V and J ends, which lost 4 bases and 11 bases, there was a span of 13 bases. The CDR3 length is 13 residues. Germline CDR1 reads KGHDR; CDR2 reads SFDVKD. The CDR3 region is CATSESGILELFF. The CDR3 coding sequence is TGTGCCACCAGTGAGTCCGGGATCCTCGAGCTGTTTTTT.

Concerning this clonotype itself: An end of the junction differs from the germline gene, which may be a read error. The genes are TRBV10-3 and TRBJ1-4; D gene uncertain. The CDR3 has 10 residues. The germline V gene encodes CDR1 ENHRY and CDR2 SYGVKD. The CDR3 DNA sequence: TGTGCCATCAGGAATGCAAAACTGTTTTTT. It codes for CAIRNAKLFF.

This clonotype was detected ten times or more. The chain carries TRBV10-3 and TRBJ1-4; 9 bases are shared with TRBD1. This CDR3 is built from 17 residues. Germline lookup yields CDR1 ENHRY and CDR2 SYGVKD. With 3 bases clipped from V and 7 bases from J, the junction kept 12 bases outside the gene matches. Here the CDR3 reads CAISDRLQGAGGEKLFF. The CDR3 DNA sequence: TGTGCCATCAGTGATCGGCTACAGGGGGCAGGGGGTGAAAAACTGTTTTTT.

This clonotype was detected many times. The chain's CDR3 is CASSYSGTGSQPQHF. CDR3 nucleotide sequence: TGTGCCAGCAGTTACTCGGGCACAGGGTCGCAGCCCCAGCATTTT. This chain connects TRBV6-5 to TRBJ1-5, with D possibly matching TRBD1 (6 bases). The V gene's germline CDR1 is MNHEY and CDR2 SVGAGI. V was cut by 0 bases and J by 7 bases, with 13 bases left in between. There are 15 residues in the CDR3.

The rearrangement joins TRBV7-3 to TRBJ1-6; 9 positions agree with TRBD1. CDR1 and CDR2 (germline): SGHTA, FQGTGA. With V trimmed by 2 bases and J by 10 bases, 9 bases remained unmatched. There are 16 residues in the CDR3. The CDR3 bases are TGTGCCAGCAGCTTAGACGGACAGGGGATTGGATCACCCCTCCACTTT. Translated, it gives CASSLDGQGIGSPLHF.

The sample holds many counts of this clonotype. This chain joins TRBV20-1 and TRBJ2-7; D is possibly TRBD1 or TRBD2 (6 bases each). Looked up from germline, CDR1 is DFQATT and CDR2 is SNEGSKA (reference sequence). The V and J ends lost 4 bases and 7 bases respectively, with 20 bases between them. This CDR3 contains 14 residues. The CDR3 is CSATNLGGLREQYF. In nucleotides, the CDR3 is TGCAGTGCTACCAACTTAGGGGGGCTTAGAGAGCAGTACTTC.

V and J are TRBV20-1 and TRBJ2-3; no clear D. Germline V gene data show CDR1 as DFQATT and CDR2 as SNEGSKA (reference sequence). V was pared by 1 base and J by 2 bases, with 10 bases between. The CDR3 sequence is 14 residues long. CDR3 residues: CSARVGRATDTQYF. The CDR3 DNA sequence: TGCAGTGCTAGAGTTGGAAGGGCCACAGATACGCAGTATTTT.

The V gene is TRBV11-2, the J gene TRBJ2-5; TRBD1 matches 7 bases. With V trimmed by 1 base and J by 9 bases, 8 bases remained unmatched. The CDR3 is 14 residues long. Germline V gene sequence: CDR1 SGHAT, CDR2 FQNNGV. CDR3 DNA: TGTGCCAGCAGCTTAGTAGGGGGCTATCAGCCCCAGTACTTC. Translation gives CASSLVGGYQPQYF.

This clonotype was recorded many times. This chain uses TRBV20-1 with TRBJ1-2; TRBD1 agrees at 9 bases. Looked up from germline, CDR1 is DFQATT and CDR2 is SNEGSKA (reference sequence). V gave up 2 bases and J gave up 8 bases; unmatched junction bases: 3. The CDR3 consists of 12 residues. CDR3 nucleotide sequence: TGCAGTGCTAGATACAGGGGGCCCGGCTACACCTTC. Protein: CSARYRGPGYTF.

This chain connects TRBV12-3 or TRBV12-4 to TRBJ1-3, with TRBD1 identical over 7 bases. The CDR3 spans 14 residues. V lost 6 bases, J lost 2 bases, and 4 bases stayed unmatched. The CDR3 region is CASRLGQAGNTIYF. In DNA, the CDR3 is TGTGCCAGCAGACTAGGACAGGCTGGAAACACCATATATTTT.

This chain links TRBV2 with TRBJ2-7; perhaps TRBD2 as D (5 bases). The germline V gene has CDR1 SNHLY and CDR2 FYNNEI. Trimming removed 7 bases from V and 6 bases from J, with 16 bases in between. The CDR3 has 13 residues. As DNA, the CDR3 is TGTGCCAGCACGGGCCTACCGGGAATCGAGCAGTACTTC. Protein: CASTGLPGIEQYF.

This clonotype was found many times. The rearrangement joins TRBV6-1 to TRBJ1-6; D remains ambiguous. Trimming took 4 bases from V and 0 from J, leaving 7 bases between them. CDR1 is MNHNS and CDR2 is SASEGT in the germline V gene. The CDR3 has 15 amino acids. The CDR3: CASSGYSSYNSPLHF. CDR3 DNA: TGTGCCAGCAGTGGATACAGCTCCTATAATTCACCCCTCCACTTT.

For this clonotype: A much more abundant neighbour one base away suggests this may be a read error. The V gene is TRBV7-9, the J gene TRBJ2-7; D unresolved. Judging by the DNA end, TRBJ2-5 fits better; the J call may be wrong. The CDR3 spans 13 residues. CDR1 and CDR2 (germline): SEHNR, FQNEAQ (reference sequence). The CDR3 sequence is CTSSLLPSGTQYF. CDR3 in DNA: TGTACCAGCAGCTTACTCCCCTCCGGGACCCAGTACTTC.

The chain couples TRBV12-3 or TRBV12-4 to TRBJ1-1; D might be TRBD1 (5 bases). Between the trimmed V and J ends, which lost 4 bases and 3 bases, there was a span of 15 bases. The CDR3 covers 15 residues. This chain's CDR3 is CASSSGLAGHTEAFF. Here the CDR3 DNA reads TGTGCCAGCAGTTCGGGACTAGCGGGGCACACTGAAGCTTTCTTT.

This clonotype has a handful of counts. The chain couples TRBV24-1 to TRBJ2-1; TRBD1 aligns across 8 bases. V dropped 11 bases and J dropped 6; count of bases not matched to a gene: 11. This CDR3 is 14 amino acids long. Germline CDR1 KGHDR, CDR2 SFDVKD. This CDR3 reads CAIAETGAGNEQFF. CDR3 bases: TGTGCCATAGCCGAGACAGGGGCGGGCAATGAGCAGTTCTTC.

This sequence joins TRBV27 and TRBJ2-7, with D possibly TRBD2 on 5 matching bases. CDR3 length: 16 residues. Germline CDR1 MNHEY, CDR2 SMNVEV (reference sequence). Trimming removed 2 bases at V and 5 bases at J, with 19 bases between. The chain's CDR3 is CASSLLAEASRHEQYF. The CDR3 DNA is TGTGCCAGCAGTTTACTGGCGGAGGCCTCGCGCCACGAGCAGTACTTC.

The J gene is TRBJ1-2, the V gene TRBV7-4; 7 nucleotides line up with TRBD1. This CDR3 is 13 amino acids long. The J segment lost 8 bases and the V segment lost 5 bases, leaving 8 bases of the junction unmatched. CDR1 and CDR2 (germline): SGHVT, SQSDAQ. CDR3 protein: CASSPWAGGGYTF. The CDR3 DNA follows: TGTGCCAGCAGCCCTTGGGCAGGGGGGGGCTACACCTTC. The full variable domain, rest sourced from reference TRBV7-4 and TRBJ1-2, is GAGVSQSPRYKVAKRGRDVALRCDSISGHVTLYWYRQTLGQGSEVLTYSQSDAQRDKSGRPSGRFSAERPERSVSTLKIQRTEQGDSAVYLCASSPWAGGGYTFGSGTRLTVV.

This clonotype was detected once. The gene calls are TRBV6-4 and TRBJ2-3; maybe TRBD1 (5 bases). The CDR3 loop spans 13 amino acids. V dropped 5 bases and J dropped 4 bases, with 10 bases sitting between them. CDR1 and CDR2 (germline): MRHNA, SNTAGT. The CDR3 DNA reads as TGTGCCAGCAGTTATGGGGCACCAGATACGCAGTATTTT. Protein product: CASSYGAPDTQYF.

This chain uses TRBV6-4 with TRBJ1-4; D call uncertain. The CDR3 runs to 18 residues. V lost 3 bases and J lost 0, with 17 bases in between. Germline values: CDR1 MRHNA, CDR2 SNTAGT. This chain's CDR3 is CASSDSPGVSSTNEKLFF. The CDR3 region has the DNA TGTGCCAGCAGTGATTCCCCTGGAGTCTCCTCAACTAATGAAAAACTGTTTTTT.

The chain recombines TRBV20-1 with TRBJ1-5; D perhaps matches TRBD1 (5 bases). V was shortened by 8 bases and J by 1 base, with 12 bases between the two germline ends. The CDR3 sequence is 13 residues long. Looked up from germline, CDR1 is DFQATT and CDR2 is SNEGSKA (reference sequence). This CDR3 reads CSYSRGSNQPQHF. The CDR3 nucleotides are TGCAGTTACTCACGGGGGAGCAATCAGCCCCAGCATTTT.

The V and J genes are TRBV29-1 and TRBJ2-7; 8 bases fit TRBD2. V shed 4 bases, J shed 9 bases, and the junction held 5 bases outside the gene matches. CDR3 size: 11 residues. Per germline, CDR1 SQVTM and CDR2 ANQGSEA. CDR3 DNA: TGCAGCGTTGGGCTAGCGGGCCGGCAGTACTTC. Its translation is CSVGLAGRQYF.

The chain links TRBV20-1 to TRBJ1-4, with D tentatively TRBD1 (5 bases). The V end lost 0 bases, the J end lost 5 bases, and 16 bases lay between the germline ends. This CDR3 is built from 16 residues. CDR1 is DFQATT, CDR2 SNEGSKA, per germline (reference sequence). CDR3 DNA sequence: TGCAGTGCTAGAGATTCAGCGGGAGGGGTGAATGAAAAACTGTTTTTT. Protein sequence: CSARDSAGGVNEKLFF.

The J gene is TRBJ2-7, the V gene TRBV2; 11 bases map to TRBD2. The J segment lost 6 bases and the V segment lost 6 bases, leaving 13 bases of the junction unmatched. CDR3 size: 16 residues. The germline gives CDR1 SNHLY, CDR2 FYNNEI. In nucleotides, the CDR3 is TGTGCCAGCAGAGGAAAACTAGCGGGAGTCCTCCTCGAGCAGTACTTC. Residues: CASRGKLAGVLLEQYF.

This clonotype was counted many times. The chain couples TRBV19 to TRBJ2-7; D not certain. The CDR3 totals 13 residues. Germline CDR1 LNHDA, CDR2 SQIVND (reference sequence). Trimming left V 5 bases short and J 5 bases short, with 13 bases between. The CDR3 region has the DNA TGTGCCAGTAGTCAAGGACGTGTCGACGAGCAGTACTTC. Translation gives CASSQGRVDEQYF.

The chain recombines TRBV7-9 with TRBJ2-1; TRBD2 matches 8 bases. Germline V gives CDR1 SEHNR, CDR2 FQNEAQ (reference sequence). V dropped 1 base and J dropped 14; count of bases not matched to a gene: 1. This CDR3 region has 11 residues. The CDR3 reads CASSLGAGEFF. In DNA form, the CDR3 reads TGTGCCAGCAGCTTAGGAGCGGGAGAGTTCTTC.

The chain joins TRBV7-8 to TRBJ2-7; 10 bases fit TRBD2. Germline V gene data show CDR1 as SGHVS and CDR2 as FQNEAQ. The CDR3 loop spans 16 amino acids. Unmatched junction bases numbered 5, after V lost 3 bases and J lost 0 bases. In DNA, the CDR3 is TGTGCCAGCAGCTTGACAGGGACTAGCGTCTCCTACGAGCAGTACTTC. Translated, it gives CASSLTGTSVSYEQYF.

The V gene is TRBV7-9, the J gene TRBJ2-7, with 10 bases identical to TRBD1. Per the germline V gene, CDR1 is SEHNR and CDR2 is FQNEAQ (reference sequence). This CDR3 region has 15 residues. Unmatched junction bases numbered 9, after V lost 5 bases and J lost 5 bases. The CDR3 here is CASSPLGDRGDEQYF. In DNA, the CDR3 is TGTGCCAGCAGCCCCCTAGGGGACAGGGGCGACGAGCAGTACTTC.